The 8 T cell receptor beta chains presented below share a single source sample, sequenced in a study of pediatric ulcerative colitis. Profiling relied on immunoSEQ multiplex PCR, and the TCRdb table lists in-frame clones only, not all of them. The sample has some 5,000 clones, over 85% seen once. The sample taken for sequencing was blood. The receptors stem from a boy younger than 18 who was a control in a study of pediatric ulcerative colitis.

This clone occurred once. The chain joins TRBV9 to TRBJ2-5; D remains unclear. CDR1 is SGDLS, CDR2 YYNGEE, per germline. Between the trimmed V and J ends, which lost 0 bases and 2 bases, there was a span of 8 bases. The CDR3 totals 14 residues. The CDR3 DNA is TGTGCCAGCAGCGTAGACCTGGGGCAAGAGACCCAGTACTTC. It yields the protein CASSVDLGQETQYF.

This rearrangement joins TRBV5-1 to TRBJ2-1; either TRBD1 or TRBD2 may supply D (5 bases each). Germline CDR1 is SGHRS and CDR2 is YFSETQ. This CDR3 is built from 12 residues. Trimming pared 2 bases from V and 9 bases from J, leaving 9 bases between. CDR3 amino acids: CASSFGAGEQFF. The DNA of the CDR3 is TGCGCCAGCAGCTTCGGGGCTGGTGAGCAGTTCTTC.

The chain has TRBV6-5 and TRBJ1-5, with no clear D. V was pared by 2 bases and J by 6 bases, with 11 bases between. The CDR3 sequence is 14 residues long. Germline V gene lookup returns CDR1 MNHEY and CDR2 SVGAGI. The CDR3 nucleotides read TGTGCCAGCAGTTACGCTAGGAGGAGTCAGCCCCAGCATTTT. Translated: CASSYARRSQPQHF.

The chain links TRBV4-2 to TRBJ2-2, with no clear D. Germline V gene lookup returns CDR1 LGHNA and CDR2 YNFKEQ. The CDR3 sequence is 16 residues long. The V and J ends lost 0 bases and 4 bases respectively, with 12 bases between them. CDR3 amino acids: CASSQDQQEFTGELFF. The CDR3 DNA sequence: TGTGCCAGCAGCCAAGATCAGCAGGAGTTCACCGGGGAGCTGTTTTTT.

This chain links TRBV5-5 with TRBJ1-2; no definite D call. Germline CDR1 and CDR2: SGHKS and YYEKEE (reference sequence). This CDR3 has 15 amino acids. Trimming shortened V by 0 bases and J by 0 bases, and 9 bases separated the two germline ends. CDR3: CASSLEVATNYGYTF. The CDR3 DNA is TGTGCCAGCAGCTTGGAGGTAGCTACTAACTATGGCTACACCTTC.

The genes are TRBV19 and TRBJ1-4, with D unresolved. Trimming took 5 bases from V and 5 from J, leaving 15 bases between them. The germline V gene encodes CDR1 LNHDA and CDR2 SQIVND (reference sequence). The CDR3 is made up of 15 amino acids. The CDR3 sequence: CASSPGRATNEKLFF. CDR3 DNA sequence: TGTGCCAGTAGTCCCGGACGGGCCACGAATGAAAAACTGTTTTTT.

The rearrangement uses TRBV7-2 and TRBJ2-4; D is unclear. Germline V gives CDR1 SGHTA, CDR2 FQGNSA. The CDR3 contains 14 residues. V gave up 6 bases and J gave up 5 bases, with 14 bases separating them. Written as DNA, the CDR3 is TGTGCCAGCAGGAGAAATTCGGCCCAAAACATTCAGTACTTC. As protein: CASRRNSAQNIQYF.

J is TRBJ2-3 and V is TRBV4-3; no firm D call. The CDR3 is 12 amino acids. V was cut by 3 bases and J by 4 bases, with 5 bases left in between. The germline gives CDR1 LGHNA, CDR2 YSLEER. The CDR3 nucleotides read TGCGCCAGCAGCCATTTATCAGATACGCAGTATTTT. It yields the protein CASSHLSDTQYF.